This entry lists 6 T cell receptor beta chains sequenced from one sample in a study of blood T cell repertoires in COVID-19. Clones were read by immunoSEQ multiplex PCR, and TCRdb kept only the in-frame ones, dropping some. The table records under 130,000 clones, about 91% of them present only once. The sequenced sample was peripheral blood. Source of these receptors: a human donor in a cohort sampled during active COVID-19.

This chain joins TRBV10-1 and TRBJ2-7; unclear D gene. The CDR3 length is 15 residues. Germline V gene sequence: CDR1 WNHNN, CDR2 SYGVQD (reference sequence). Trimming took off 2 bases at V and 1 base at J, with 12 bases between the two ends. The CDR3 loop is CASSEGQVESYEQYF. The CDR3 region has the DNA TGCGCCAGCAGTGAGGGGCAGGTCGAGTCCTACGAGCAGTACTTC.

This chain connects TRBV6-4 to TRBJ2-2; D is uncertain. V lost 6 bases to trimming and J lost 4 bases, with 9 bases between them. Germline loops: CDR1 MRHNA, CDR2 SNTAGT. The CDR3 consists of 13 residues. CDR3 nucleotides: TGTGCCAGCAGCACACAAGTCACCGGGGAGCTGTTTTTT. Residues: CASSTQVTGELFF.

V gene TRBV11-2 combines with J gene TRBJ2-2, with unresolved D. The germline gives CDR1 SGHAT, CDR2 FQNNGV. Trimming pared 2 bases from V and 1 base from J, leaving 8 bases between. CDR3 length: 15 amino acids. Written as DNA, the CDR3 is TGTGCCAGCAGCTTAACTGTCCTGAACACCGGGGAGCTGTTTTTT. Protein product: CASSLTVLNTGELFF.

This clone was recorded a few times. CDR3 in DNA: TGTGCCAGCAGTTCCGGGGGTGGGCACACTGAAGCTTTCTTT. It yields the protein CASSSGGGHTEAFF. This sequence joins TRBV28 and TRBJ1-1; tentatively, D is TRBD1 (5 bases). The germline CDR1 and CDR2 sequences are MDHEN and SYDVKM. V dropped 4 bases and J dropped 3 bases, with 12 bases sitting between them. This CDR3 is 14 amino acids long. Complete variable domain (other parts from reference TRBV28 and TRBJ1-1): DVKVTQSSRYLVKRTGEKVFLECVQDMDHENMFWYRQDPGLGLRLIYFSYDVKMKEKGDIPEGYSVSREKKERFSLILESASTNQTSMYLCASSSGGGHTEAFFGQGTRLTVV.

This clone appeared a few times. The DNA for the CDR3 is TGTGCCAGCAGTTTCCTGGAACTAGCGGGACTCAATGAGCAGTTCTTC. It specifies CASSFLELAGLNEQFF. This chain links TRBV27 with TRBJ2-1; TRBD2 agrees at 10 bases. Trimming removed 3 bases from V and 6 bases from J; junction bases left unmatched: 8. Germline lookup yields CDR1 MNHEY and CDR2 SMNVEV (reference sequence). The CDR3 loop spans 16 amino acids.

The V call is TRBV7-6, the J call TRBJ2-6, with TRBD2 matching 8 bases. The germline gives CDR1 SGHVS, CDR2 FNYEAQ. After removal of 1 base from V and 0 bases from J, the junction contained 5 bases not matched to a gene. There are 18 residues in the CDR3. The CDR3 DNA follows: TGTGCCAGCAGCTTAGTGGGTAGCGGGGTCTCTGGGGCCAACGTCCTGACTTTC. Its protein product is CASSLVGSGVSGANVLTF.